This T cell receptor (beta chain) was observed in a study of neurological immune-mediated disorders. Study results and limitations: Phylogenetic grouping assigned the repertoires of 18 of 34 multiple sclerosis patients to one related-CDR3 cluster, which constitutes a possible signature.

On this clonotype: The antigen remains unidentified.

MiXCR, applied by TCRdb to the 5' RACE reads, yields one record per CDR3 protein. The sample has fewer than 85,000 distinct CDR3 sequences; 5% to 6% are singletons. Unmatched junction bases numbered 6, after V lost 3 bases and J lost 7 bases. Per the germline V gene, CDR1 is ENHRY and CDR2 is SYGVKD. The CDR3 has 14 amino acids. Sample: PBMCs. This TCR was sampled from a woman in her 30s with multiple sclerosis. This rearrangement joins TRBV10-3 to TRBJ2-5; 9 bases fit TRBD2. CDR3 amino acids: CAISEASGRRTQYF. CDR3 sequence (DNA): TGTGCCATCAGTGAAGCGAGCGGGAGGCGGACCCAGTACTTC.